This TCR beta chain was profiled in a study of T cell clonality in common variable immunodeficiency. Only in-frame clones appear in the TCRdb table, and some are missing; sequencing was by immunoSEQ multiplex PCR. This sample comprises roughly 70,000 clones, none seen once only. The origin of this receptor is a person aged 18-70 years in good health. Sample: peripheral blood mononuclear cells.

This CDR3 is CASSTDRGQDTQYF. The DNA read from the CDR3 is TGCGCCAGCAGCACCGACAGGGGGCAAGATACG. The V and J genes are TRBV5-1 and TRBJ2-3; 10 bases line up with TRBD1. The read terminates 3 residues before the CDR3 end, so the remaining end is supplied by the germline J gene. The J segment lost 5 bases and the V segment lost 4 bases, leaving 4 bases of the junction unmatched. Germline V CDR1 and CDR2: SGHRS, YFSETQ. The CDR3 is 14 residues long.